This T cell receptor (beta chain) was profiled in a study of T cells after yellow fever vaccination. This clonotype was seen only a few times. TCRdb redid the calling of the 5' RACE reads with MiXCR, one entry per CDR3 protein. The table shows some 340,000 distinct CDR3 sequences, with approximately 12% occurring only once. Germline loops: CDR1 GTSNPN, CDR2 SVGIG (reference sequence). The CDR3 contains 14 residues. V lost 5 bases to trimming and J lost 2 bases; unmatched junction nucleotides: 3. The chain employs TRBV30 and TRBJ2-3; TRBD2 aligns across 11 bases. The source material was CD4+ T cells sorted from PBMCs, sampled 45 days after the yellow fever booster vaccination. This receptor was obtained from a man aged 18 to 30 who received the YFV17D yellow fever vaccine. In nucleotides, the CDR3 is TGTGCCTGGGGGACTAGCGGAGACACAGATACGCAGTATTTT. Amino acids: CAWGTSGDTDTQYF.